This T cell receptor beta chain derives from a study of T cell responses to AZD1222 COVID-19 vaccine (dated by TCRdb to the early 2020s). With respect to the entire study: A total of just over 230 trial participants underwent TCR sequencing, of whom some 210 received two doses of AZD1222 and about 26 received two doses of the MenACWY control vaccine. Enrollment into the trials was organized by age into subgroups of 18-55, 56-69 and 70-plus years, and those subgroups contained roughly 150, 30 and 60 TCR-sequenced participants, respectively.

Study-wide conclusions, independent of this receptor: Conclusions about previously exposed vaccinees are limited, since just a handful of AZD1222 recipients were seropositive for SARS-CoV-2 at baseline. Participants were mostly white British, with more females than males. The authors suggested clonal diversity may have been underestimated. Reportedly, almost half of the unique spike-specific TCRs recognized epitopes lying outside the regions that are mutated in the B.1.351 and B.1.1.7 variants. The whole spike protein was spanned by vaccine-associated CD4 TCRs, and dominant responses were seen in regions 160-218 and 743-854. The 56-69-year group was small, and its depth increase did not reach significance, likely because of low power. No day 14 peak-response samples were available, so repertoires were characterized only after the peak T cell response. After two AZD1222 doses, spike-specific TCR breadth and depth were significantly higher than at day 0 and than in MenACWY recipients.

The CDR3 regions of human TCRbeta chains were analyzed by immunosequencing. In the authors' own workflow: TCRs in the repertoires were matched against a reference library of SARS-CoV-2-specific TCRs that had been generated with the MIRA antigen-specificity platform. Breadth was defined as the fraction of unique TCRs that were SARS-CoV-2-associated. Depth was defined as the fraction of total T cells that were SARS-CoV-2-associated. Using the MIRA data, each spike-specific TCR was mapped to the spike region that the TCR reacts to and placed in a CD4 or CD8 class. Log10-transformed breadth and depth values were compared by one-way ANOVA with Sidak's multiple comparisons tests. The table comes from immuneACCESS by way of TCRdb, which keeps in-frame sequences with V and J called. Part of the clones is missing from these tables; in studies checked, under half for an unresolved V gene and the rest for unknown reasons. That table supplies the V and J calls and clone size; D and trimming were determined from the DNA. The sample includes approximately 98,000 clones, with about 92% observed a single time. In total, the top ten clones hold 3.1% of the sample.

In its sample, this clone was seen once. No cognate antigen has been identified for it. Per-base quality was not reported, and no clone a single base away is much larger than it. The meaning of the sample's time point label: baseline before first vaccination. The meaning of the sample's treatment or condition label: meningococcal conjugate vaccine given as trial control. Samples from vaccinated people were obtained from the UK trials COV001 and COV002, which included a single-blind randomized controlled phase 2/3 trial of AZD1222 (ChAdOx1 nCoV-19) in healthy adults. For TCRbeta chain sequencing, PBMC samples were collected from trial participants at day 0 and at day 28 after the second dose. The CDR3 numbers 13 residues from cysteine through phenylalanine. The CDR3 DNA has 39 bases and is translated from base 1. According to the germline V gene, CDR1 reads MDHEN and CDR2 reads SYDVKM. Relative to germline, V is missing 3 bases and J is missing 12 bases, with 10 bases of the junction outside any gene match.

Rearrangement joined TRBV28 to TRBJ1-1, with 7 bases in between that match TRBD1. This sample comprised peripheral blood, obtained on day 0 of MenACWY control vaccination. This TCR derives from an adult in good health. The CDR3 here reads CASSFPRQGPTFF. The DNA sequence is TGTGCCAGCAGTTTCCCCCGACAGGGCCCAACTTTCTTT.